This TCR beta chain was recovered during a study of OX40 agonist ivuxolimab in advanced cancers. Whole-study results and caveats: Individuals who were partial responders at 0.1-3.0 mg/kg had clonal expansion that ranked among the lowest.

Data came from immunoSEQ multiplex PCR; TCRdb stores just in-frame clones and leaves some out. The table includes some 45,000 clones, 80% to 90% detected once. V was clipped by 6 bases and J by 0 bases; unmatched bases: 9. The CDR3 consists of 17 residues. Germline V gene data show CDR1 as LNHDA and CDR2 as SQIVND (reference sequence). For this clone: What it binds is not known.

This specimen was CD4+ or CD8+ T cells sorted from blood, taken in a trial of the OX40 agonist ivuxolimab. V and J are TRBV19 and TRBJ1-5; 9 nucleotides match TRBD1. This TCR derives from an adult with an advanced solid tumor such as melanoma, head and neck, liver or kidney cancer. CDR3 sequence: CASSLGGTGYSNQPQHF. Here the CDR3 DNA reads TGTGCCAGTAGCCTGGGGGGGACAGGGTATAGCAATCAGCCCCAGCATTTT.